The 20 T cell receptor beta chains below come from one sample, sequenced in a study of T cell repertoires in cytomegalovirus infection. Their antigens are not known. Each CDR3 protein is one row after TCRdb ran MiXCR on the reads. Among hundreds of thousands of distinct CDR3 sequences listed, around 35% were seen once. The source material was cultured PBMCs, sampled from culture after CMV antigen stimulation. The source of these receptors is a human donor in good health (CMV status not recorded). Some clones in this sample may be carry-over from other donors' samples.

The V call is TRBV6-1, the J call TRBJ2-5; 7 bases match TRBD1. The CDR3 contains 15 residues. Germline V gene lookup returns CDR1 MNHNS and CDR2 SASEGT. V lost 8 bases and J lost 5; bases outside the gene matches: 14. The CDR3 DNA is TGTGCCAGCCGAAGGGGGCTCACCTCCGTGGAGACCCAGTACTTC. It yields the protein CASRRGLTSVETQYF.

This clonotype came up a few times. The V call is TRBV29-1, the J call TRBJ1-4, with 8 bases fitting TRBD1. There are 13 residues in the CDR3. V lost 7 bases to trimming and J lost 4 bases; unmatched junction nucleotides: 5. Germline CDR1 and CDR2: SQVTM and ANQGSEA. Here the CDR3 reads CSAAQGGNEKLFF. The DNA of the CDR3 is TGCAGCGCCGCACAGGGGGGTAATGAAAAACTGTTTTTT.

The chain joins TRBV27 to TRBJ2-3; the D gene is possibly TRBD2 (5 bases). The V end was cut by 3 bases, the J end by 0 bases, with 10 bases between. Germline V lookup: CDR1 MNHEY, CDR2 SMNVEV (reference sequence). The CDR3 extends over 15 amino acids. In nucleotides, the CDR3 is TGTGCCAGCAGTTTTGACTATACTAGCACAGATACGCAGTATTTT. The encoded protein is CASSFDYTSTDTQYF.

The chain has TRBV20-1 and TRBJ1-1; D is ambiguous. The germline V and J ends were trimmed by 3 bases and 7 bases, with 15 bases remaining between them. CDR3 size: 13 residues. Germline V lookup: CDR1 DFQATT, CDR2 SNEGSKA (reference sequence). The CDR3 region has the DNA TGCAGTGCTAGCCTGGGTCTCACGGGTGAAGCTTTCTTT. Translated: CSASLGLTGEAFF.

The rearrangement uses TRBV9 and TRBJ2-7; TRBD1 aligns across 8 bases. The CDR3 is 15 amino acids. Per germline, CDR1 SGDLS and CDR2 YYNGEE. The trim removed 0 bases at V and 2 bases at J, leaving 4 bases unmatched. The CDR3 protein is CASSVATGGPYEQYF. CDR3 nucleotide sequence: TGTGCCAGCAGCGTAGCCACAGGGGGACCCTACGAGCAGTACTTC.

In this sample, this clonotype turned up a few times. The CDR3 region has the DNA TGTGCCAGTAGGGACAGGGTAGATCAGCCCCAGCATTTT. It yields the protein CASRDRVDQPQHF. The J gene is TRBJ1-5, the V gene TRBV19; 8 bases are a match to TRBD1. The germline CDR1 and CDR2 sequences are LNHDA and SQIVND (reference sequence). The CDR3 totals 13 residues. Trimming cost V 6 bases and J 5 bases; bases outside gene matches: 3.

The chain joins TRBV7-9 to TRBJ1-6, with D hard to call. Germline-derived CDR1 and CDR2 are SEHNR and FQNEAQ (reference sequence). Trimming left V 1 base short and J 0 bases short, with 13 bases between. The CDR3 consists of 18 residues. This CDR3 reads CASSLVGVMDSYNSPLHF. The DNA for the CDR3 is TGTGCCAGCAGCTTAGTCGGCGTCATGGACTCCTATAATTCACCCCTCCACTTT.

The chain uses TRBV18 and TRBJ1-5; D unresolved. This CDR3 comprises 10 residues. Germline V gene sequence: CDR1 KGHSH, CDR2 LQKENI. Trimming took 8 bases from V and 11 from J, leaving 10 bases between them. CDR3 DNA: TGTGCCAGCCCCCGCCTGGCCCAGCATTTT. Translation: CASPRLAQHF.

In its sample, this clonotype was seen a few times. The gene calls are TRBV7-6 and TRBJ1-1, with 7 bases that match TRBD1. V lost 4 bases and J lost 2; bases outside the gene matches: 16. The CDR3 has 18 residues. Germline assignment: CDR1 SGHVS and CDR2 FNYEAQ. Written as DNA, the CDR3 is TGTGCCAGCAGCTCCGGACCTTCCACCTACAGGGGAAACACTGAAGCTTTCTTT. Residues: CASSSGPSTYRGNTEAFF.

The chain is built from TRBV7-9 and TRBJ2-3; the D gene is possibly TRBD2 (5 bases). The CDR3 is 19 amino acids. The germline gives CDR1 SEHNR, CDR2 FQNEAQ (reference sequence). The V end was cut by 5 bases, the J end by 1 base, with 25 bases between. Here the CDR3 reads CASSPEGRTTIVGTDTQYF. In DNA form, the CDR3 reads TGTGCCAGCAGCCCGGAAGGACGTACGACTATTGTAGGCACAGATACGCAGTATTTT.

This rearrangement joins TRBV10-3 to TRBJ2-6; TRBD2 agrees at 7 bases. Germline loops: CDR1 ENHRY, CDR2 SYGVKD. The length of the CDR3 is 18 residues. V trimming: 1 base; J trimming: 2 bases; junction bases outside the gene matches: 8. The CDR3 sequence: CAISEFGRGVPGANVLTF. The CDR3 coding sequence is TGTGCCATCAGTGAGTTTGGACGGGGGGTCCCTGGGGCCAACGTCCTGACTTTC.

The chain has TRBV19 and TRBJ2-5; TRBD1 might be the D (5 bases). V lost 6 bases, J lost 2 bases, and 16 bases lay in between. The CDR3 is made up of 15 amino acids. The V gene's germline CDR1 is LNHDA and CDR2 SQIVND (reference sequence). This chain's CDR3 is CASRTSIGAQETQYF. CDR3 DNA sequence: TGTGCCAGTAGAACCTCGATTGGGGCACAAGAGACCCAGTACTTC.

This clonotype was seen just once. This sequence may be a read error, since a much larger clone differs from it by one base. V gene TRBV2 combines with J gene TRBJ2-3; tentatively, D is TRBD1 (5 bases). The CDR3 consists of 14 residues. Trimming took off 5 bases at V and 4 bases at J, with 13 bases between the two ends. Per the germline V gene, CDR1 is SNHLY and CDR2 is FYNNEI. Written as DNA, the CDR3 is TGTGCCAGCAGTTGCGACCAACAGGCAGATACGCAGTATTTT. It encodes CASSCDQQADTQYF.

The chain has TRBV2 and TRBJ2-5; D could derive from TRBD1 or TRBD2 (5 bases each). The germline V gene has CDR1 SNHLY and CDR2 FYNNEI. The V gene lost 5 bases and the J gene lost 4 bases, with 14 bases spanning the gap. The CDR3 runs to 14 residues. DNA for the CDR3: TGTGCCAGCAGTACCCTGAGGGGAGCAGAGACCCAGTACTTC. Amino acid sequence: CASSTLRGAETQYF. Full variable domain (missing parts from reference TRBV2 and TRBJ2-5): EPEVTQTPSHQVTQMGQEVILRCVPISNHLYFYWYRQILGQKVEFLVSFYNNEISEKSEIFDDQFSVERPDGSNFTLKIRSTKLEDSAMYFCASSTLRGAETQYFGPGTRLLVL.

The V call is TRBV2, the J call TRBJ2-3; 10 bases are a match to TRBD1. V was pared by 6 bases and J by 4 bases, with 7 bases of the junction left unmatched. The germline CDR1 and CDR2 sequences are SNHLY and FYNNEI. The CDR3 runs 15 residues. The CDR3 bases are TGTGCCAGCAGCGAATGGGACAGGGGCTCAGATACGCAGTATTTT. Its translation: CASSEWDRGSDTQYF. Drawing the rest from reference TRBV2 and TRBJ2-3, the complete variable domain is EPEVTQTPSHQVTQMGQEVILRCVPISNHLYFYWYRQILGQKVEFLVSFYNNEISEKSEIFDDQFSVERPDGSNFTLKIRSTKLEDSAMYFCASSEWDRGSDTQYFGPGTRLTVL.

The V and J genes are TRBV7-9 and TRBJ1-2, with TRBD1 matching 8 bases. Unmatched junction bases numbered 7, after V lost 5 bases and J lost 2 bases. Germline V gene lookup returns CDR1 SEHNR and CDR2 FQNEAQ (reference sequence). The CDR3 is made up of 15 amino acids. Here the CDR3 reads CASSPTGATNYGYTF. The CDR3 nucleotides are TGTGCCAGCAGCCCGACAGGGGCCACGAACTATGGCTACACCTTC.

This chain joins TRBV6-4 and TRBJ2-1; the match to TRBD1 covers 10 bases. The CDR3 runs 16 residues. V was pared by 4 bases and J by 5 bases, with 8 bases of the junction left unmatched. Looked up from germline, CDR1 is MRHNA and CDR2 is SNTAGT. The CDR3 spells CASSALGTGADNEQFF. In DNA form, the CDR3 reads TGTGCCAGCAGTGCTCTCGGGACAGGGGCAGACAATGAGCAGTTCTTC.

The J gene is TRBJ2-3, the V gene TRBV7-6; tentatively, D is TRBD2 (6 bases). The CDR3 length is 15 residues. Between the trimmed V and J ends, which lost 5 bases and 3 bases, there was a span of 15 bases. Per the germline V gene, CDR1 is SGHVS and CDR2 is FNYEAQ. CDR3 sequence (DNA): TGTGCCAGCAGCCAAAGCCCCGGGAGTACAGATACGCAGTATTTT. Amino acid sequence: CASSQSPGSTDTQYF.

Worth noting for this clonotype: Sequence at one end of the junction differs from germline and may be a read error. The chain recombines TRBV4-1 with TRBJ2-1; possible D gene TRBD1, 5 bases. Germline values: CDR1 MGHRA, CDR2 YSYEKL. The CDR3 spans 14 residues. The CDR3 DNA follows: TGTGCCAGCAGCCAAGTGTCGGCGAGTGACAGAAGGAATTTC. Its protein is CASSQVSASDRRNF.

This clonotype was counted between two and nine times. A much larger clone sits a single nucleotide away, making a read error possible. The chain couples TRBV7-9 to TRBJ2-1; D may match TRBD1 or TRBD2 (5 bases each). The CDR3 contains 13 residues. CDR1 is SEHNR, CDR2 FQNEAQ, per germline (reference sequence). Trimming left V 3 bases short and J 5 bases short, with 8 bases between. In DNA form, the CDR3 reads TGTGCCAGCAGCTTCGGGGCCCACAATGAGCAGTTCTTC. This encodes CASSFGAHNEQFF.